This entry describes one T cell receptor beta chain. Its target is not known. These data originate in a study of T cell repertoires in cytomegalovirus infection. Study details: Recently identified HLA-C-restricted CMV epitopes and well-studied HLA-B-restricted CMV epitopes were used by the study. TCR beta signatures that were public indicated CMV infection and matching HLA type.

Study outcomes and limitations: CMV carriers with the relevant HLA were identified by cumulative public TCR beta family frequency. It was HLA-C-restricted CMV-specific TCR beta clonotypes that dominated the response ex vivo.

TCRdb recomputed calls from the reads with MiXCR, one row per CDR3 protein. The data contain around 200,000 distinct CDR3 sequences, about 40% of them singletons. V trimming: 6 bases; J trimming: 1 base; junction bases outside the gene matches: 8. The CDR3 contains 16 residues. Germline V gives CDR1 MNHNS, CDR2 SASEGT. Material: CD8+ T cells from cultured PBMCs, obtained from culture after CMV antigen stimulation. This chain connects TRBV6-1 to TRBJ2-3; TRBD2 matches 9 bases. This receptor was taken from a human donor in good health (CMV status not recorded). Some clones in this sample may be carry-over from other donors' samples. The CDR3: CASRRHTSGRTDTQYF. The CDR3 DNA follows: TGTGCCAGCAGGAGACACACTAGCGGGCGCACAGATACGCAGTATTTT.